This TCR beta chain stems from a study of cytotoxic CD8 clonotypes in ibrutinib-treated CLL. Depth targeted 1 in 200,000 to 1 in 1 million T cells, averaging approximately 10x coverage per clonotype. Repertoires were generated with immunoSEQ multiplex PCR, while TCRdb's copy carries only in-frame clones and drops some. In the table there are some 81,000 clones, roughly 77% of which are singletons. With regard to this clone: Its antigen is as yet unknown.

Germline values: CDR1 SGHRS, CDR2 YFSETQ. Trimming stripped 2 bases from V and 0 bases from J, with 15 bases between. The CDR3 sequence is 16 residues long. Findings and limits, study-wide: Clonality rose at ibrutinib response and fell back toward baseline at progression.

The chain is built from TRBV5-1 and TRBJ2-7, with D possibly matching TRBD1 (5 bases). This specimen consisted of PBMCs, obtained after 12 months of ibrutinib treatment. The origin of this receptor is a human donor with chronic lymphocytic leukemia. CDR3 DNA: TGCGCCAGCAGCTTCCAAGGGGTCTTGGGCTCCTACGAGCAGTACTTC. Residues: CASSFQGVLGSYEQYF.